The rows below give T cell receptor beta chains drawn from one sample of a study of CD8 T cells in Susac syndrome. TCRdb used MiXCR to reprocess the immunoSEQ multiplex PCR reads, holding one entry per CDR3 protein. The table has 150,000 to 200,000 distinct CDR3 sequences, over 85% seen once. Sequencing was carried out using CD4+ T cells from PBMCs. Receptors were obtained from a human donor in good health. The CDR3 runs from the conserved cysteine through the conserved F or W.

CDR3	V	J
CSVTEQFF	TRBV20-1	TRBJ2-1
CASSSVTANYQPQHF	TRBV12-3/TRBV12-4	TRBJ1-5
CSARHGTPREQFF	TRBV20-1	TRBJ2-1
CSVWDRAHEQYF	TRBV29-1	TRBJ2-7
CSAHKAGVTDTQYF	TRBV20-1	TRBJ2-3
CSADLGQVLAKNIQYF	TRBV20-1	TRBJ2-4
CATSPGEGAGYQPQHF	TRBV15	TRBJ1-5
CASSSSGPTDTQYF	TRBV28	TRBJ2-3
CASILGPEETQYF	TRBV5-1	TRBJ2-5
CSVGAGVRTEAFF	TRBV29-1	TRBJ1-1
CASSRGSVNTGELFF	TRBV18	TRBJ2-2
CASSLYGGTDTQYF	TRBV28	TRBJ2-3
CASSIRTGGYTF	TRBV19	TRBJ1-2
CSARWVTYEQYF	TRBV20-1	TRBJ2-7
CASSIPGTVRNYGYTF	TRBV28	TRBJ1-2
CASSQGLAAQETQYF	TRBV3-1	TRBJ2-5
CSASGRGYYNEQFF	TRBV20-1	TRBJ2-1
CNALLAFEQFF	TRBV29-1	TRBJ2-1
CATSRAGRGAMGYTF	TRBV15	TRBJ1-2
CASTKPGQGLTNEKLFF	TRBV7-6	TRBJ1-4
CSVVTDSSYEQYF	TRBV29-1	TRBJ2-7
CASRPRYTEAFF	TRBV6-2/TRBV6-3	TRBJ1-1
CSARRAGLDTQYF	TRBV20-1	TRBJ2-3
CATSSGTGGEETQYF	TRBV15	TRBJ2-5
CASSFLLQRTDTQYF	TRBV7-3	TRBJ2-3
CASSFGTQYTEAFF	TRBV7-9	TRBJ1-1
CASSFWGYEQYF	TRBV5-1	TRBJ2-7
CASRGANVLTF	TRBV7-9	TRBJ2-6
CSAPLLRDYTEAFF	TRBV20-1	TRBJ1-1
CASSQRASGSISEQFF	TRBV4-2	TRBJ2-1
CASGDRGNQPQHF	TRBV27	TRBJ1-5
CASSGGSGRGGGETQYF	TRBV25-1	TRBJ2-5
CASRDNYGYTF	TRBV7-2	TRBJ1-2
CSAHTTGQYEQYF	TRBV20-1	TRBJ2-7
CASSQGRTPNNEQFF	TRBV14	TRBJ2-1
CSASNNEQFF	TRBV20-1	TRBJ2-1
CASSLFSGRLAKNIQYF	TRBV28	TRBJ2-4
CASSIDRGSNGYTF	TRBV5-4	TRBJ1-2
CSVEGIRTGTQYF	TRBV29-1	TRBJ2-5
CASSSTTPLHEQYF	TRBV27	TRBJ2-7
CASSLGQGHGYTF	TRBV7-2	TRBJ1-2
CASTPREIAKNIQYF	TRBV6-2/TRBV6-3	TRBJ2-4
CATSDQGRGGLALEQYF	TRBV24-1	TRBJ2-7
CASSAGGTAYGYTF	TRBV7-8	TRBJ1-2
CSAIEPLGGQLFF	TRBV20-1	TRBJ1-4
CSARKTGKKAQHF	TRBV20-1	TRBJ1-5
CASSLVLAPQETQYF	TRBV5-1	TRBJ2-5
CASSQYGGEQYF	TRBV23-1	TRBJ2-7
CASSQDSGGEQFF	TRBV12-3/TRBV12-4	TRBJ2-1
CSASDGAPRHEQYF	TRBV20-1	TRBJ2-7
CSATRAGAFTYNEQFF	TRBV20-1	TRBJ2-1
CAWRDSGSSYEQYF	TRBV30	TRBJ2-7
CSVLAGTYNEQFF	TRBV29-1	TRBJ2-1